This T cell receptor (beta chain) comes out of a study of blood T cell repertoires in COVID-19. The overall study: From T cells, B-cell-depleted T cells, or PBMCs came the material, which was cDNA or gDNA.

Original analysis: How many nucleated cells were present was estimated from reference gene primer amplification. Using immunoSEQ multiplex PCR, the repertoire was profiled, and TCRdb retains in-frame clones only, with some absent. That table furnishes V, J and clone size, whereas the DNA furnished D and trimming. The data show roughly 160,000 clones, about four fifths seen once. CDR3 size: 13 residues. V lost 1 base and J lost 8, with 11 bases in between. The V gene's germline CDR1 is KGHSH and CDR2 LQKENI. Input material: peripheral blood. This clonotype originated in a man aged 70-80 years with active or convalescent COVID-19. The genes are TRBV18 and TRBJ1-1; D uncertain. The CDR3 here is CASSPRREGEAFF. As DNA, the CDR3 is TGTGCCAGCTCACCACGACGGGAAGGAGAAGCTTTCTTT.